Each of the 26 T cell receptor beta chains below was sequenced from the same sample in a study of blood T cell repertoires in COVID-19. Using immunoSEQ multiplex PCR, the repertoire was profiled, and TCRdb retains in-frame clones only, with some absent. This table has about 190,000 clones, around four fifths appearing once. Sequencing used peripheral blood. The source of these receptors is a human donor in a cohort sampled during active COVID-19.

The V gene is TRBV5-1, the J gene TRBJ1-1, with D uncertain. CDR3 size: 16 residues. V was cut by 0 bases and J by 4 bases, with 16 bases left in between. Germline V gene lookup returns CDR1 SGHRS and CDR2 YFSETQ. As DNA, the CDR3 is TGCGCCAGCAGCTTGGTTTTTCGGGATGCTGGCACTGAAGCTTTCTTT. Protein product: CASSLVFRDAGTEAFF.

The gene calls are TRBV10-1 and TRBJ1-6; D remains unclear. This CDR3 has 15 residues. Trimming stripped 3 bases from V and 4 bases from J, with 10 bases between. Germline V gene data show CDR1 as WNHNN and CDR2 as SYGVQD (reference sequence). The CDR3 coding sequence is TGCGCCAGCAGTGAAAATTCCGGGTATAATTCACCCCTCCACTTT. Its protein is CASSENSGYNSPLHF.

The V and J genes are TRBV28 and TRBJ1-2; possibly TRBD1 for D (6 bases). V lost 6 bases to trimming and J lost 3 bases, with 11 bases between them. Germline CDR1 is MDHEN and CDR2 is SYDVKM. The CDR3 runs to 13 residues. This CDR3 reads CASSPGQHYGYTF. The CDR3 region has the DNA TGTGCCAGCAGCCCGGGACAACACTATGGCTACACCTTC.

This rearrangement joins TRBV28 to TRBJ2-3; the D gene is possibly TRBD2 (7 bases). The CDR3 sequence is 14 residues long. V lost 2 bases, J lost 3 bases, and 9 bases lay in between. Germline-derived CDR1 and CDR2 are MDHEN and SYDVKM. CDR3 in DNA: TGTGCCAGCAGTTTACGGGGGGCAACAGATACGCAGTATTTT. Translated: CASSLRGATDTQYF.

This sequence joins TRBV2 and TRBJ1-5; the D gene is possibly TRBD1 (6 bases). The germline gives CDR1 SNHLY, CDR2 FYNNEI. The CDR3 is 15 residues long. The V gene lost 6 bases and the J gene lost 4 bases, with 16 bases spanning the gap. The CDR3 protein is CASSPIGGSNQPQHF. The DNA for the CDR3 is TGTGCCAGCAGCCCCATAGGGGGAAGTAATCAGCCCCAGCATTTT.

The CDR3 sequence: CARQGANTEAFF. DNA of the CDR3: TGTGCCAGACAAGGGGCAAACACTGAAGCTTTCTTT. The rearrangement links TRBV2 to TRBJ1-1; a weak D match, TRBD1 (5 bases). The CDR3 is made up of 12 amino acids. The V end was cut by 9 bases, the J end by 2 bases, with 10 bases between. Germline V gene lookup returns CDR1 SNHLY and CDR2 FYNNEI.

The V call is TRBV7-9, the J call TRBJ1-6; 8 nucleotides agree with TRBD1. The CDR3 spans 14 residues. The J segment lost 10 bases and the V segment lost 1 base, leaving 3 bases of the junction unmatched. CDR1 is SEHNR, CDR2 FQNEAQ, per germline (reference sequence). CDR3 sequence: CASSLGQGISPLHF. For the CDR3, the DNA is TGTGCCAGCAGCTTAGGACAGGGGATCTCACCCCTCCACTTT. Drawing the rest from reference TRBV7-9 and TRBJ1-6, the complete variable domain is DTGVSQNPRHKITKRGQNVTFRCDPISEHNRLYWYRQTLGQGPEFLTYFQNEAQLEKSRLLSDRFSAERPKGSFSTLEIQRTEQGDSAMYLCASSLGQGISPLHFGNGTRLTVT.

V usage is TRBV19 and J usage is TRBJ1-5, with D hard to call. V was trimmed by 3 bases and J by 2 bases, leaving 14 bases between them. Germline CDR1 is LNHDA and CDR2 is SQIVND (reference sequence). The CDR3 is 16 amino acids. The CDR3 sequence is CASSISRATGNQPQHF. CDR3 bases: TGTGCCAGTAGTATTTCGAGGGCGACGGGCAATCAGCCCCAGCATTTT.

The chain uses TRBV28 and TRBJ2-1; 10 nucleotides match TRBD2. Germline values: CDR1 MDHEN, CDR2 SYDVKM. The CDR3 loop spans 16 amino acids. V lost 6 bases to trimming and J lost 10 bases; unmatched junction nucleotides: 15. The CDR3 DNA reads TGTGCCAGCAGCCCCATTATAGCGGGAGGAGGATACGAGCAGTTCTTC. Its protein is CASSPIIAGGGYEQFF.

The chain employs TRBV19 and TRBJ2-1; 8 nucleotides agree with TRBD2. Trimming cost V 0 bases and J 11 bases; bases outside gene matches: 18. CDR3 length equals 18 residues. Germline V lookup: CDR1 LNHDA, CDR2 SQIVND (reference sequence). The CDR3 loop is CASSIDSVAGGSYSKQFF. For the CDR3, the DNA is TGTGCCAGTAGTATAGATTCCGTCGCGGGAGGTTCCTATAGTAAGCAGTTCTTC. Combining the CDR3 with reference TRBV19 and TRBJ2-1 gives the whole variable domain DGGITQSPKYLFRKEGQNVTLSCEQNLNHDAMYWYRQDPGQGLRLIYYSQIVNDFQKGDIAEGYSVSREKKESFPLTVTSAQKNPTAFYLCASSIDSVAGGSYSKQFFGPGTRLTVL.

The CDR3 region has the DNA TGTGCCAGCAGTAGACTACTTGAGCAGTTCTTC. It yields the protein CASSRLLEQFF. The chain uses TRBV2 and TRBJ2-1, with D tentatively TRBD2 (5 bases). Trimming removed 5 bases at V and 9 bases at J, with 8 bases between. This CDR3 has 11 residues. Germline V gives CDR1 SNHLY, CDR2 FYNNEI.

The chain recombines TRBV4-1 with TRBJ1-2, with D uncertain. The CDR3 has 13 amino acids. Per germline, CDR1 MGHRA and CDR2 YSYEKL. V was pared by 0 bases and J by 8 bases, with 10 bases between. CDR3 loop: CASSQDRSGGYTF. CDR3 in DNA: TGCGCCAGCAGCCAAGACCGGAGTGGGGGCTACACCTTC.

The CDR3 region is CASSPKPFSPGETQYF. The CDR3 DNA is TGTGCCAGCTCACCTAAACCGTTCTCCCCCGGAGAGACCCAGTACTTC. The J gene is TRBJ2-5, the V gene TRBV18, with unresolved D. The V end was cut by 3 bases, the J end by 4 bases, with 18 bases between. The length of the CDR3 is 16 residues. Germline values: CDR1 KGHSH, CDR2 LQKENI.

The rearrangement links TRBV29-1 to TRBJ1-2; possible D gene TRBD1, 5 bases. This CDR3 has 11 amino acids. Germline CDR1 and CDR2: SQVTM and ANQGSEA. V was shortened by 7 bases and J by 4 bases, with 10 bases between the two germline ends. The CDR3 protein is CSGRGAYGYTF. CDR3 in DNA: TGCAGCGGGCGGGGCGCCTATGGCTACACCTTC.

There are a few counts of this clone. The chain carries TRBV7-8 and TRBJ2-7; D might be TRBD2 (6 bases). The CDR3 totals 13 residues. Germline V gene sequence: CDR1 SGHVS, CDR2 FQNEAQ. Between the trimmed V and J ends, which lost 1 base and 7 bases, there was a span of 11 bases. DNA of the CDR3: TGTGCCAGCAGCTTAGTCGCAGGAGGGGAGCAGTACGTC. As protein: CASSLVAGGEQYV.

V and J are TRBV24-1 and TRBJ2-1; TRBD1 aligns across 9 bases. V lost 4 bases to trimming and J lost 9 bases; unmatched junction nucleotides: 15. Germline V gene data show CDR1 as KGHDR and CDR2 as SFDVKD. This CDR3 contains 17 residues. In DNA form, the CDR3 reads TGTGCCACCAGTGAGCGAACAGGGGGCTCTCCACGTGGTGAGCAGTTCTTC. This sequence encodes CATSERTGGSPRGEQFF.

The V and J genes are TRBV18 and TRBJ1-3; D not certain. Between the trimmed V and J ends, which lost 1 base and 3 bases, there was a span of 16 bases. The CDR3 sequence is 17 residues long. Germline V lookup: CDR1 KGHSH, CDR2 LQKENI. CDR3 DNA sequence: TGTGCCAGCTCACCACGGAGTCCGGGTGTTGGTGGAAACACCATATATTTT. It is translated as CASSPRSPGVGGNTIYF.

The chain carries TRBV6-5 and TRBJ1-5, with no clear D. The CDR3 length is 13 residues. Germline loops: CDR1 MNHEY, CDR2 SVGAGI. Trimming removed 0 bases from V and 8 bases from J, with 8 bases in between. CDR3 sequence (DNA): TGTGCCAGCAGTTACTCGTTGGCGGAGCCCCAGCATTTT. Translating gives CASSYSLAEPQHF.

The rearrangement joins TRBV5-8 to TRBJ1-2; D gene uncertain. CDR1 and CDR2 from the germline V gene are SGHTS and YDEGEE. V was trimmed by 0 bases and J by 5 bases, leaving 14 bases between them. This CDR3 is 15 amino acids long. CDR3 nucleotides: TGTGCCAGCAGCTTGGGACCAGAGGCCGTGTATGGCTACACCTTC. Its translation is CASSLGPEAVYGYTF.

The chain is built from TRBV29-1 and TRBJ1-1; a weak D match, TRBD1 (6 bases). CDR3 size: 13 residues. Trimming stripped 8 bases from V and 4 bases from J, with 17 bases between. In germline, CDR1 is SQVTM, CDR2 ANQGSEA. CDR3 loop: CSLRSDRATEAFF. CDR3 in DNA: TGCAGCCTAAGGTCGGACAGAGCCACTGAAGCTTTCTTT.

A single count supports this clone. CDR3 in amino acids: CASSPQWDRFGYTF. The CDR3 DNA reads as TGTGCCAGCAGCCCACAGTGGGACAGGTTTGGCTACACCTTC. The chain couples TRBV11-2 to TRBJ1-2; 8 positions match TRBD1. Per germline, CDR1 SGHAT and CDR2 FQNNGV. Trimming took 5 bases from V and 7 from J; bases not matched to a gene: 9. CDR3 size: 14 residues.

The chain carries TRBV19 and TRBJ2-6; tentative D call: TRBD2 (5 bases). CDR3 length: 15 amino acids. With 2 bases removed from V and 7 bases from J, the gap between germline ends came to 12 bases. CDR1 LNHDA and CDR2 SQIVND come from the germline V gene (reference sequence). The CDR3 protein is CASSIRAGGANVLTF. In DNA, the CDR3 is TGTGCCAGTAGTATAAGGGCAGGAGGCGCCAACGTCCTGACTTTC.

Remarks on this clone: Other DNA sequences from this sample encode an identical CDR3 as well. CDR3 sequence (DNA): TGTGCCAGCAGTTTGGGACAGGGTTCCTACAATGAGCAGTTCTTC. It encodes CASSLGQGSYNEQFF. The genes are TRBV27 and TRBJ2-1; 9 nucleotides agree with TRBD1. CDR3 size: 15 residues. J lost 1 base, V lost 3 bases, and 1 base had no gene match. Germline assignment: CDR1 MNHEY and CDR2 SMNVEV (reference sequence).

CDR3 sequence (DNA): TGTGCCAGCAGCTTACCCTCTAGGGGGGGAGGAACCCAGTACTTC. Residues: CASSLPSRGGGTQYF. This sequence joins TRBV7-8 and TRBJ2-5, with D possibly matching TRBD2 (7 bases). This CDR3 region has 15 residues. Germline CDR1 SGHVS, CDR2 FQNEAQ. Trimming removed 2 bases from V and 8 bases from J, with 18 bases in between. The full variable domain, in which reference TRBV7-8 and TRBJ2-5 provide the parts outside the CDR3, is GAGVSQSPRYKVAKRGQDVALRCDPISGHVSLFWYQQALGQGPEFLTYFQNEAQLDKSGLPSDRFFAERPEGSVSTLKIQRTQQEDSAVYLCASSLPSRGGGTQYFGPGTRLLVL.

This clone was observed a single time. The chain employs TRBV5-5 and TRBJ1-1; TRBD1 might be the D (5 bases). Trimming removed 4 bases at V and 1 base at J, with 14 bases between. CDR1 is SGHKS and CDR2 is YYEKEE in the germline V gene (reference sequence). This CDR3 is built from 15 residues. The CDR3 DNA reads TGTGCCAGCAGCGTACAGGTTCGCGGGAACACTGAAGCTTTCTTT. Translated: CASSVQVRGNTEAFF.

This chain links TRBV27 with TRBJ1-2; TRBD1 aligns across 12 bases. J lost 8 bases, V lost 5 bases, and 12 bases had no gene match. Germline CDR1 MNHEY, CDR2 SMNVEV (reference sequence). CDR3 length: 16 residues. In DNA, the CDR3 is TGTGCCAGCAGTGTGAAACCGGGACAGGGGGCGGGGGGCTACACCTTC. Its protein product is CASSVKPGQGAGGYTF.